A selection of T cell receptor beta chains follows, all from one sample in a study of T cells after yellow fever vaccination. MiXCR, run by TCRdb on the 5' RACE reads, gives a single entry per CDR3 protein. This table has around 500,000 distinct CDR3 sequences, just over 20% appearing once. Here the sequenced sample was PBMCs, taken approximately 22 days after the first yellow fever vaccination. These TCRs come from a young man who received the YFV17D yellow fever vaccine. CDR3s include the opening cysteine and the closing phenylalanine or tryptophan. D genes are given only for firm matches. Rows may omit the clone size; those that give it use once, few, many or a size class.

V gene: TRBV5-1; D gene: TRBD1; clone size: few; J gene: TRBJ2-7; CDR3 DNA: TGCGCCAGCAGCCCAGCGGGACAGGGGTCAGTCGAGCAGTACTTC; CDR3 protein: CASSPAGQGSVEQYF
V gene: TRBV5-5; D gene: .; clone size: few; J gene: TRBJ2-7; CDR3 DNA: TGTGCCAGCAGCCGAGGACACCAAGGGGGCTACGAGCAGTACTTC; CDR3 protein: CASSRGHQGGYEQYF
V gene: TRBV7-2; D gene: .; clone size: few; J gene: TRBJ1-2; CDR3 DNA: TGTGCCAGCAGCTTTATCGGGACCGGTTATGGCTACACCTTC; CDR3 protein: CASSFIGTGYGYTF
V gene: TRBV30; D gene: .; clone size: .; J gene: TRBJ1-1; CDR3 DNA: TGTGCCTGGGCACGGGGTTGGAACACTGAAGCTTTCTTT; CDR3 protein: CAWARGWNTEAFF
V gene: TRBV24-1; D gene: .; clone size: once; J gene: TRBJ1-2; CDR3 DNA: TGTGCCACCAGGATCAGGACACTCGCCAACTATGGCTACACCTTC; CDR3 protein: CATRIRTLANYGYTF
V gene: TRBV5-1; D gene: TRBD2; clone size: .; J gene: TRBJ2-5; CDR3 DNA: TGCGCCAGCAGCTTGGTGCTAGCGGGGGGTGTGGAGACCCAGTACTTC; CDR3 protein: CASSLVLAGGVETQYF
V gene: TRBV6-2/TRBV6-3; D gene: TRBD1; clone size: few; J gene: TRBJ1-2; CDR3 DNA: TGTGCCAGCTACTCAAACAGGGGCCTCTATGGCTACACCTTC; CDR3 protein: CASYSNRGLYGYTF
V gene: TRBV13; D gene: .; clone size: .; J gene: TRBJ1-1; CDR3 DNA: TGTGCCAGCAGCTTTAGAGGTCGGGCTTTCTTT; CDR3 protein: CASSFRGRAFF
V gene: TRBV11-2; D gene: .; clone size: .; J gene: TRBJ2-5; CDR3 DNA: TGTGCCAGCAGCTTAGATCGCAGGAGGGTGGAGACCCAGTACTTC; CDR3 protein: CASSLDRRRVETQYF
V gene: TRBV29-1; D gene: .; clone size: few; J gene: TRBJ2-1; CDR3 DNA: TGCAGCGTTGAAGGGGGCCTTAGCTCCTACAATGAGCAGTTCTTC; CDR3 protein: CSVEGGLSSYNEQFF
V gene: TRBV4-2; D gene: .; clone size: few; J gene: TRBJ1-3; CDR3 DNA: TGTGCCAGCAGCAAAGGGGGGCAAGGAAACACCATATATTTT; CDR3 protein: CASSKGGQGNTIYF
V gene: TRBV5-1; D gene: .; clone size: few; J gene: TRBJ2-1; CDR3 DNA: TGCGCCAGCAGCCTAGAAGGGACCCGACAATACAATGAGCAGTTCTTC; CDR3 protein: CASSLEGTRQYNEQFF
V gene: TRBV7-8; D gene: .; clone size: .; J gene: TRBJ2-5; CDR3 DNA: TGTGCCACCCTCCCCGGGGAGACCCAGTACTTC; CDR3 protein: CATLPGETQYF
V gene: TRBV20-1; D gene: .; clone size: .; J gene: TRBJ2-1; CDR3 DNA: TGCAGTGCTAGAGATGTCTATGGGATTGAGCAGTTCTTC; CDR3 protein: CSARDVYGIEQFF
V gene: TRBV7-6; D gene: .; clone size: few; J gene: TRBJ1-1; CDR3 DNA: TGTGCCAGCAGCTCGCCAGGGGATGGAAACACTGAAGCTTTCTTT; CDR3 protein: CASSSPGDGNTEAFF
V gene: TRBV9; D gene: .; clone size: many; J gene: TRBJ1-2; CDR3 DNA: TGTGCCAGCAGAAGGGACTATGGCTACACCTTC; CDR3 protein: CASRRDYGYTF
V gene: TRBV9; D gene: TRBD2; clone size: few; J gene: TRBJ2-1; CDR3 DNA: TGTGCCAGCAGCGTCGGGACTACATACCTCCTAGGCAATGAGCAGTTCTTC; CDR3 protein: CASSVGTTYLLGNEQFF
V gene: TRBV11-2; D gene: .; clone size: .; J gene: TRBJ1-1; CDR3 DNA: TGTGCCAGCACCCTAGACCGGGACACTGAAGCTTTCTTT; CDR3 protein: CASTLDRDTEAFF
V gene: TRBV12-3/TRBV12-4; D gene: .; clone size: few; J gene: TRBJ2-7; CDR3 DNA: TGTGCCAGCAGTCCCTTTGGGGGCTCCTACGAGCAGTACTTC; CDR3 protein: CASSPFGGSYEQYF
V gene: TRBV7-2; D gene: .; clone size: few; J gene: TRBJ2-5; CDR3 DNA: TGTGCCAGCAGGCGTGGGGGCGAAGAGACCCAGTACTTC; CDR3 protein: CASRRGGEETQYF
V gene: TRBV4-3; D gene: .; clone size: few; J gene: TRBJ1-6; CDR3 DNA: TGCGCCAGCACAACGGGTTTATTGGAGAATTCACCCCTCCACTTT; CDR3 protein: CASTTGLLENSPLHF
V gene: TRBV2; D gene: TRBD1; clone size: .; J gene: TRBJ1-4; CDR3 DNA: TGTGCCAGCAGGTCGACAGGGGGTTATCGGGAAAAACTGTTTTTT; CDR3 protein: CASRSTGGYREKLFF
V gene: TRBV7-9; D gene: TRBD2; clone size: .; J gene: TRBJ2-3; CDR3 DNA: TGTGCCAGCAGAATCACTAGCGGGGGTTACACAGATACGCAGTATTTT; CDR3 protein: CASRITSGGYTDTQYF
V gene: TRBV10-3; D gene: TRBD1; clone size: few; J gene: TRBJ1-4; CDR3 DNA: TGTGCCATCAGGGGACAGGGGATTAATGAAAAACTGTTTTTT; CDR3 protein: CAIRGQGINEKLFF
V gene: TRBV7-2; D gene: .; clone size: .; J gene: TRBJ2-1; CDR3 DNA: TGTGCCAGCAGTCGAATAGCGGACAGACTAAATGAGCAGTTCTTC; CDR3 protein: CASSRIADRLNEQFF
V gene: TRBV7-7; D gene: TRBD2; clone size: .; J gene: TRBJ2-5; CDR3 DNA: TGTGCTAGCAGCCGACTAGCGGGGCTAGAGACCCAGTACTTC; CDR3 protein: CASSRLAGLETQYF
V gene: TRBV6-5; D gene: .; clone size: few; J gene: TRBJ2-3; CDR3 DNA: TGTGCCAGCAGTTACGGGAGGGGGAGGACAGATACGCAGTATTTT; CDR3 protein: CASSYGRGRTDTQYF
V gene: TRBV20-1; D gene: .; clone size: .; J gene: TRBJ2-3; CDR3 DNA: TGCAGTGCTGGGTACACAGATACGCAGTATTTT; CDR3 protein: CSAGYTDTQYF
V gene: TRBV7-2; D gene: .; clone size: once; J gene: TRBJ1-1; CDR3 DNA: TGTGCCAGCAGCTTAGGCGGGTTTTGGTCGGTGACTGAAGCTTTCTTT; CDR3 protein: CASSLGGFWSVTEAFF
V gene: TRBV7-9; D gene: .; clone size: .; J gene: TRBJ1-2; CDR3 DNA: TGTGCCAGCAGCTCGGACGGATTACCTTTAGTTTATGGCTACACCTTC; CDR3 protein: CASSSDGLPLVYGYTF
V gene: TRBV30; D gene: .; clone size: .; J gene: TRBJ2-3; CDR3 DNA: TGTGCCTGGAGTCAGTTGGTAAATACGCAGTATTTT; CDR3 protein: CAWSQLVNTQYF
V gene: TRBV7-2; D gene: TRBD2; clone size: .; J gene: TRBJ2-1; CDR3 DNA: TGTGCCAGCAGGGGTGCTAGCGGCCTAGGGCAGTTCTTC; CDR3 protein: CASRGASGLGQFF